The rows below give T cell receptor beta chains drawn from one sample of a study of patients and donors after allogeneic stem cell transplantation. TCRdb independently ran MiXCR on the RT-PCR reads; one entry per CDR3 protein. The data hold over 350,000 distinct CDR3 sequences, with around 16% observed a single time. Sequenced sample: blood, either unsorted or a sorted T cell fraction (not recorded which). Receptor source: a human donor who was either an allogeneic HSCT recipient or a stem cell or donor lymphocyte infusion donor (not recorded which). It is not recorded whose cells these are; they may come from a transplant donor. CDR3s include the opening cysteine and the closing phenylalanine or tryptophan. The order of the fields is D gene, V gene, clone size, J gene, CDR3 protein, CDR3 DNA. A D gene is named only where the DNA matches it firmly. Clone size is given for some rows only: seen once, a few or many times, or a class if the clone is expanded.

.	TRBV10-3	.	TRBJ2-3	CAISESRSEGVRTDTQYF	TGTGCCATCAGTGAGTCGCGTTCGGAGGGGGTGCGCACAGATACGCAGTATTTT
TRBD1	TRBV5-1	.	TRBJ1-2	CASSMGQANYGYTF	TGCGCCAGCAGCATGGGACAGGCTAACTATGGCTACACCTTC
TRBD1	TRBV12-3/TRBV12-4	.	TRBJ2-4	CASRPPDRDNKNIQYF	TGTGCCAGCAGACCTCCGGACAGGGATAACAAAAACATTCAGTACTTC
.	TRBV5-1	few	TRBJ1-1	CASSEQSGSLGAFF	TGCGCCAGCTCTGAACAATCAGGGTCGTTGGGAGCTTTCTTT
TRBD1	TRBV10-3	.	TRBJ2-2	CAIRQTGEAGELFF	TGTGCCATCAGGCAGACAGGGGAAGCCGGGGAGCTGTTTTTT
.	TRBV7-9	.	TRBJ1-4	CASSPTFGEKLFF	TGTGCCAGCAGCCCGACATTTGGGGAAAAACTGTTTTTT
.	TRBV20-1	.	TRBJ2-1	CSARDRRLGTYNEQFF	TGCAGTGCTAGAGATCGTAGACTAGGGACCTACAATGAGCAGTTCTTC
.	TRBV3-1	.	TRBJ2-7	CASSPKISYEQYF	TGTGCCAGCAGCCCCAAGATCTCCTACGAGCAGTACTTC
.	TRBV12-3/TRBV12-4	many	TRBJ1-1	CASSLRGSRERTEAFF	TGTGCCAGCAGTTTAAGGGGATCCAGGGAAAGGACTGAAGCTTTCTTT
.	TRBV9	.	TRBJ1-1	CASSADSGSNTEAFF	TGTGCCAGCAGCGCGGATTCAGGGTCGAACACTGAAGCTTTCTTT
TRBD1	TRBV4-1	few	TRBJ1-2	CASSQDREGQGRIKANYGYTF	TGCGCCAGCAGCCAAGATCGGGAAGGACAGGGTCGTATTAAAGCTAACTATGGCTACACCTTC
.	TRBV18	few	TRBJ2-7	CASSIYRVPSYEQYF	TGTGCCAGCTCGATTTACAGGGTCCCGTCCTACGAGCAGTACTTC
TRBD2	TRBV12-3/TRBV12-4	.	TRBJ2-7	CASSSLAPTYEQYF	TGTGCCAGCAGTTCACTAGCGCCAACCTACGAGCAGTACTTC
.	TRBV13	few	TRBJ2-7	CASSLTPSFASYEQYF	TGTGCCAGCAGCTTAACTCCTAGTTTTGCCTCCTACGAGCAGTACTTC
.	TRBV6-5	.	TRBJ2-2	CASSYSPVRGNTGELFF	TGTGCCAGCAGTTACTCCCCTGTCAGGGGGAACACCGGGGAGCTGTTTTTT
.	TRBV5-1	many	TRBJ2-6	CASSRGGSGANVLTF	TGTGCCAGCAGCCGAGGGGGCTCTGGGGCCAACGTCCTGACTTTC
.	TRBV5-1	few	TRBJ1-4	CASSLGTTATNEKLFF	TGCGCCAGCAGCTTGGGGACAACTGCAACTAATGAAAAACTGTTTTTT
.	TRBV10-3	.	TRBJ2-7	CAISAQGGSKKEQYF	TGTGCCATCAGTGCCCAGGGGGGGTCCAAAAAGGAGCAGTACTTC
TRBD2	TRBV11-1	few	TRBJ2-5	CASSQASGYLQETQYF	TGTGCCAGCAGCCAGGCTAGCGGATACCTCCAAGAGACCCAGTACTTC
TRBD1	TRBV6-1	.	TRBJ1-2	CAGSSDRHNYYGYTF	TGTGCCGGGTCCTCGGACAGGCATAATTACTATGGCTACACCTTC
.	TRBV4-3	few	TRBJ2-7	CASSQDRGVQQYF	TGCGCCAGCAGCCAAGACCGAGGAGTCCAGCAGTACTTC
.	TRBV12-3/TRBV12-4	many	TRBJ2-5	CASSLTGIEQETQYF	TGTGCCAGCAGTCTCACAGGGATCGAACAAGAGACCCAGTACTTC
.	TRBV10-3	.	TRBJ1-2	CAISEGNNYGYTF	TGTGCCATCAGTGAGGGCAATAACTATGGCTACACCTTC
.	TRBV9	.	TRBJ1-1	CASSLVTQGYGRMNTEAFF	TGTGCCAGCAGCCTTGTGACGCAGGGATACGGAAGGATGAACACTGAAGCTTTCTTT
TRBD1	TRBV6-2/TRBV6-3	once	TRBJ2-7	CASSRDRDYEQYF	TGTGCCAGCAGTAGGGACAGGGACTACGAGCAGTACTTC
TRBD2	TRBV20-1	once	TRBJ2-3	CSAISGGPDTQYF	TGCAGTGCTATTAGCGGGGGGCCGGATACGCAGTATTTT
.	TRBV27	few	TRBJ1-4	CASSPYQGPNEKLFF	TGTGCCAGCAGTCCCTATCAGGGGCCTAATGAAAAACTGTTTTTT
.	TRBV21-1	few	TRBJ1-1	CAARGPRDTEAFF	TGTGCCGCGAGGGGCCCAAGGGACACTGAAGCTTTCTTT
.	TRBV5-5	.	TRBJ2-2	CASSLRAGSVNTGELFF	TGTGCCAGCAGCTTGAGGGCGGGGTCGGTGAACACCGGGGAGCTGTTTTTT
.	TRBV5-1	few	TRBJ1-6	CASSLSRDSYNSPLHF	TGCGCCAGCAGCTTGTCCAGGGACTCCTATAATTCACCCCTCCACTTT
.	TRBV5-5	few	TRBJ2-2	CASSLVPYYTGELFF	TGTGCCAGCAGCTTGGTCCCCTATTATACCGGGGAGCTGTTTTTT
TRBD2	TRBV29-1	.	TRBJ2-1	CSVESTSGSSLF	TGCAGCGTCGAGTCGACTAGCGGGAGCTCCCTCTTC
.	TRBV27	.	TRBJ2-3	CASSSRTGRSADTQYF	TGTGCCAGCAGTTCAAGAACGGGACGGAGCGCAGATACGCAGTATTTT
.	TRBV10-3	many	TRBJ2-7	CAIRDSTYEQYF	TGTGCCATCAGGGACAGCACCTACGAGCAGTACTTC
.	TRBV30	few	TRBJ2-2	CALRKQIQLFF	TGTGCCTTGAGGAAGCAGATCCAGCTGTTTTTT
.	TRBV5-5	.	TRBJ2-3	CASSLEGVGDTQYF	TGTGCCAGCAGCTTGGAGGGGGTCGGGGATACGCAGTATTTT
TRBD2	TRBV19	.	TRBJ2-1	CASRVAGENEQFF	TGTGCCAGTAGGGTAGCGGGGGAGAATGAGCAGTTCTTC
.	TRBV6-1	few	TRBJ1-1	CASSITGSKGAFF	TGTGCCAGCAGCATAACAGGGTCTAAGGGAGCTTTCTTT
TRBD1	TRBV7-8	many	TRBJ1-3	CASSVNRGSGNTIYF	TGTGCCAGCAGCGTAAACAGGGGCTCTGGAAACACCATATATTTT
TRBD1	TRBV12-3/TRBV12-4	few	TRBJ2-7	CASSQGTGAFYEQYF	TGTGCCAGCAGCCAGGGGACAGGGGCTTTCTACGAGCAGTACTTC
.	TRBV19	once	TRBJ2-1	CASSRRDTNNEQFF	TGTGCCAGTAGTCGTCGGGACACCAACAATGAGCAGTTCTTC
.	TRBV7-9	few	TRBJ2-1	CASSYRNSEQFF	TGTGCCAGCAGCTATAGGAATTCTGAGCAGTTCTTC
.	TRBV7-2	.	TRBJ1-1	CASRVQGPNTEAFF	TGTGCCAGCAGGGTACAGGGCCCGAACACTGAAGCTTTCTTT
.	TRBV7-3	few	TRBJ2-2	CASRPLPGTGELFF	TGTGCCAGCAGGCCTCTACCTGGTACCGGGGAGCTGTTTTTT
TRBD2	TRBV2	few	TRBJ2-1	CASRTSGRAEPIREQFF	TGTGCCAGCAGAACTAGCGGGAGGGCCGAACCAATTAGAGAGCAGTTCTTC
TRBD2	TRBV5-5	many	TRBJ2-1	CASSLGVSSGGYEQFF	TGTGCCAGCAGCTTGGGTGTTTCTAGCGGGGGGTATGAGCAGTTCTTC
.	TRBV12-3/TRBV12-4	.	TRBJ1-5	CASSPRDTYQPQHF	TGTGCCAGCAGTCCCCGGGACACCTATCAGCCCCAGCATTTT
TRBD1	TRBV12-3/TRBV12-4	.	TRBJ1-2	CASTRQGQYGYTF	TGTGCCAGCACTCGACAGGGGCAGTATGGCTACACCTTC
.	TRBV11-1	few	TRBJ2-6	CASGRVDRETDGANVLTF	TGTGCCAGCGGTCGAGTCGACCGGGAGACAGATGGGGCCAACGTCCTGACTTTC
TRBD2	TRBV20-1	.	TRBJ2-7	CSAYPRDYYSYEQDF	TGCAGTGCTTACCCCCGGGACTATTACTCCTACGAGCAGGACTTC
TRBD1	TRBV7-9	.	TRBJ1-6	CAIYGQGGGSPLHF	TGTGCCATCTACGGACAGGGAGGCGGTTCACCCCTCCACTTT
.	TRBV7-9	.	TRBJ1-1	CASSSRRIKNTEAFF	TGTGCCAGCAGCTCAAGACGAATTAAGAACACTGAAGCTTTCTTT
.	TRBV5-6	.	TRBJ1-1	CASSLAGLVTEAFF	TGTGCCAGCAGCTTGGCGGGATTGGTCACTGAAGCTTTCTTT
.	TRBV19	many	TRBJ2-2	CASSIARSNTGELFF	TGTGCCAGTAGTATAGCCCGGTCGAACACCGGGGAGCTGTTTTTT